A single sample is the source of the 14 T cell receptor beta chains below, sequenced in a study. TCRdb re-derived calls from the RT-PCR reads in MiXCR, one entry per CDR3 protein. The sample has hundreds of thousands of distinct CDR3 sequences; 13% to 15% are singletons. Sample: memory CD4+ T cells from blood. The receptor source for this set is a female donor in good health, serving as a healthy control.

The chain has TRBV10-2 and TRBJ2-2; the D is unclear. This CDR3 has 16 residues. The germline CDR1 and CDR2 sequences are WSHSY and SAAADI. V was shortened by 3 bases and J by 2 bases, with 13 bases between the two germline ends. Here the CDR3 reads CASSDSADRNTGELFF. CDR3 coding DNA: TGCGCCAGCAGTGACTCCGCGGACCGCAACACCGGGGAGCTGTTTTTT.

In its sample, this clonotype was seen a few times. The chain is built from TRBV7-3 and TRBJ2-3, with 8 positions matching TRBD2. J was trimmed by 1 base and V by 3 bases; bases with no gene match: 3. Germline CDR1 SGHTA, CDR2 FQGTGA. This CDR3 is 15 amino acids long. The CDR3 here is CASSFIAGRTDTQYF. CDR3 sequence (DNA): TGTGCCAGCAGCTTTATAGCGGGACGCACAGATACGCAGTATTTT.

The DNA of the CDR3 is TGTGCCAGCAGCTTACGGGTCGGGGCAGCAGAAGCTTTCTTT. Translated, it gives CASSLRVGAAEAFF. The chain is built from TRBV7-2 and TRBJ1-1, with D perhaps TRBD1 (5 bases). With 2 bases removed from V and 8 bases from J, the gap between germline ends came to 15 bases. Germline loops: CDR1 SGHTA, CDR2 FQGNSA. This CDR3 has 14 residues.

This chain connects TRBV7-3 to TRBJ2-1; possibly TRBD2 for D (7 bases). This CDR3 is built from 15 residues. V was cut by 5 bases and J by 6 bases, with 17 bases left in between. CDR1 is SGHTA and CDR2 is FQGTGA in the germline V gene. CDR3 DNA sequence: TGTGCCAGCAGCCGTAGGGCGGGGGCAGGCAATGAGCAGTTCTTC. The encoded protein is CASSRRAGAGNEQFF. The whole variable domain, filled in from reference TRBV7-3 and TRBJ2-1, reads GAGVSQTPSNKVTEKGKYVELRCDPISGHTALYWYRQSLGQGPEFLIYFQGTGAADDSGLPNDRFFAVRPEGSVSTLKIQRTERGDSAVYLCASSRRAGAGNEQFFGPGTRLTVL.

In this sample, this clonotype turned up many times. The chain combines TRBV7-3 with TRBJ2-7, with D perhaps matching TRBD1 (5 bases). There are 15 residues in the CDR3. The germline V gene has CDR1 SGHTA and CDR2 FQGTGA. The V and J ends lost 5 bases and 3 bases respectively, with 17 bases between them. The CDR3 is CASSPRPGQLYEQYF. CDR3 nucleotides: TGTGCCAGCAGCCCCCGCCCAGGGCAACTCTACGAGCAGTACTTC.

J is TRBJ1-5 and V is TRBV6-5, with 10 bases that match TRBD1. V shed 6 bases, J shed 4 bases, and the junction held 6 bases outside the gene matches. Germline V lookup: CDR1 MNHEY, CDR2 SVGAGI. The CDR3 is 15 amino acids. CDR3 sequence reads: CASRSGTGANQPQHF. In DNA form, the CDR3 reads TGTGCCAGCAGATCTGGGACAGGGGCTAATCAGCCCCAGCATTTT.

V gene TRBV5-1 combines with J gene TRBJ2-2; 8 bases line up with TRBD2. The CDR3 contains 15 residues. With V trimmed by 7 bases and J by 5 bases, 10 bases remained unmatched. The germline V gene encodes CDR1 SGHRS and CDR2 YFSETQ. CDR3 sequence (DNA): TGCGCCAGCTGCCCCGGGACTAGTCGTACCGGGGAGCTGTTTTTT. It is translated as CASCPGTSRTGELFF.

This clonotype was observed many times. The rearrangement joins TRBV10-3 to TRBJ1-1; no clear D gene. CDR3 length equals 15 residues. The V end lost 0 bases, the J end lost 0 bases, and 8 bases lay between the germline ends. Germline loops: CDR1 ENHRY, CDR2 SYGVKD. The CDR3 region is CAISESLSMNTEAFF. CDR3 DNA sequence: TGTGCCATCAGTGAGTCTCTGAGTATGAACACTGAAGCTTTCTTT.

The chain uses TRBV6-1 and TRBJ2-7; possibly TRBD2 for D (5 bases). The CDR3 has 13 amino acids. Trimming took 6 bases from V and 9 from J, leaving 18 bases between them. Looked up from germline, CDR1 is MNHNS and CDR2 is SASEGT. CDR3 nucleotides: TGTGCCAGCAGGCTTGTGGGGAGTCGTGGGCAGTACTTC. It codes for CASRLVGSRGQYF.

The chain joins TRBV28 to TRBJ2-1, with 11 bases fitting TRBD2. The CDR3 loop spans 16 amino acids. CDR1 and CDR2 from the germline V gene are MDHEN and SYDVKM. V lost 5 bases to trimming and J lost 4 bases; unmatched junction nucleotides: 7. The CDR3 DNA reads as TGTGCCAGCAGTCCGAAACTAGCGGGAGAATACAATGAGCAGTTCTTC. This codes for CASSPKLAGEYNEQFF.

This clonotype was counted at least ten times. The chain joins TRBV7-9 to TRBJ2-7; D gene uncertain. The ends were cut back, 1 base at V and 4 bases at J, with 8 bases in the middle. The CDR3 contains 13 residues. In germline, CDR1 is SEHNR, CDR2 FQNEAQ (reference sequence). The CDR3 nucleotides are TGTGCCAGCAGCTTAGGTCCAGGATACGAGCAGTACTTC. Protein product: CASSLGPGYEQYF.

This chain uses TRBV5-6 with TRBJ1-1; a weak D match, TRBD1 (6 bases). Germline V gene lookup returns CDR1 SGHDT and CDR2 YYEEEE. CDR3 size: 14 residues. V was cut by 4 bases and J by 6 bases, with 16 bases left in between. The CDR3 is CASSLPDRAPEAFF. CDR3 bases: TGTGCCAGCAGCCTACCGGACAGAGCTCCTGAAGCTTTCTTT.

This clonotype showed up just a few times. The chain joins TRBV6-2 or TRBV6-3 to TRBJ1-2, with 7 bases lining up with TRBD1. Germline-derived CDR1 and CDR2 are MNHEY and SVGEGT. The J segment lost 7 bases and the V segment lost 5 bases, leaving 10 bases of the junction unmatched. CDR3 length: 14 amino acids. The CDR3 reads CASSPLNRQGGYTF. The CDR3 nucleotides read TGTGCCAGCAGTCCACTTAATCGACAGGGTGGCTACACCTTC.

The rearrangement joins TRBV28 to TRBJ2-4, with 10 bases identical to TRBD1. Losses at the gene ends were 6 bases for V and 3 bases for J; bases not matched to a gene: 14. Looked up from germline, CDR1 is MDHEN and CDR2 is SYDVKM. The CDR3 is 18 residues long. The CDR3 loop reads CASSSRQGASWGKNIQYF. In nucleotides, the CDR3 is TGTGCCAGCAGCAGTCGACAGGGGGCTTCCTGGGGCAAAAACATTCAGTACTTC.